This T cell receptor beta chain derives from a study of cytomegalovirus exposure and HLA in healthy donors. With 60 Vbeta and 13 Jbeta primers, the PCR was carried out. The method was immunoSEQ multiplex PCR; TCRdb's version includes in-frame clones alone and lacks a portion of them. Of roughly 160,000 clones in the sample, 70% to 85% are singletons; the top ten hold approximately 3.7%. V was cut by 2 bases and J by 1 base, with 20 bases left in between. CDR3 length equals 18 residues. Germline CDR1 reads MNHEY; CDR2 reads SMNVEV (reference sequence). The material sequenced was PBMCs. The TCR was taken from a man aged 25 to 40 in good health and CMV-seropositive. This chain joins TRBV27 and TRBJ1-1; maybe TRBD1 (5 bases). This CDR3 is CASSLKGTGKSRNTEAFF. CDR3 bases: TGTGCCAGCAGTTTAAAGGGTACAGGCAAAAGTAGGAACACTGAAGCTTTCTTT.